The present entry profiles one TCR beta chain with its context. Its antigen remains unknown. Repertoires were generated with immunoSEQ multiplex PCR, while TCRdb's copy carries only in-frame clones and drops some. This table has 150,000 to 190,000 clones, roughly nine tenths appearing once. The data were taken from a study of T cell responses to AZD1222 COVID-19 vaccine. Points from the study as a whole: Spike was spanned by vaccine-associated CD4 TCRs, which were dominant at 160-218 and 743-854. Unmutated variant regions are reportedly the target of nearly half of TCRs that are spike-specific. The donor cohort was predominantly white British with a female majority, and clonal diversity may have been underestimated. Only 5 to 7 AZD1222 recipients were seropositive at baseline.

The CDR3 contains 13 residues. Trimming at V came to 3 bases and at J to 7 bases, leaving 2 bases not matched to a gene. CDR1 is SEHNR and CDR2 is FQNEAQ in the germline V gene (reference sequence). This TCR came from an adult who had recovered from COVID-19. This chain joins TRBV7-9 and TRBJ2-1; 8 bases are shared with TRBD1. The source was peripheral blood, collected after recovery from COVID-19. CDR3 nucleotide sequence: TGTGCCAGCAGCTTCTACAGGGGGAATGAGCAGTTCTTC. Residues: CASSFYRGNEQFF.